These 14 T cell receptor beta chains originate from one sample sequenced in a study of blood T cell repertoires in COVID-19. Repertoires were generated with immunoSEQ multiplex PCR, while TCRdb's copy carries only in-frame clones and drops some. The table lists a few hundred thousand clones, 86% of them singletons. The sample taken for sequencing was peripheral blood. Source of these receptors: a man over 45 with acute or convalescent COVID-19.

The CDR3 DNA follows: TGTGCCAGCAGCTTAGTACTAGCGGGGGTTGGCAAAAACATTCAGTACTTC. Residues: CASSLVLAGVGKNIQYF. The chain recombines TRBV11-2 with TRBJ2-4, with 11 bases that match TRBD2. CDR3 length equals 17 residues. Unmatched junction bases numbered 5, after V lost 1 base and J lost 3 bases. Germline CDR1 is SGHAT and CDR2 is FQNNGV.

A few counts support this clone. V gene TRBV6-1 combines with J gene TRBJ1-2, with D perhaps matching TRBD1 (6 bases). Between the trimmed V and J ends, which lost 1 base and 4 bases, there was a span of 13 bases. Looked up from germline, CDR1 is MNHNS and CDR2 is SASEGT. The CDR3 has 15 residues. The CDR3 bases are TGTGCCAGCAGTGAAGGGGGGCGGCTCATCTATGGCTACACCTTC. This codes for CASSEGGRLIYGYTF.

This clone appeared once. Other DNA sequences of this sample code for an identical CDR3. Here the CDR3 reads CASSTGTGREKLFF. The CDR3, as DNA: TGTGCCAGCAGCACCGGGACAGGGCGCGAAAAACTGTTTTTT. V gene TRBV2 combines with J gene TRBJ1-4; 9 bases line up with TRBD1. CDR1 is SNHLY and CDR2 is FYNNEI in the germline V gene. This CDR3 spans 14 amino acids. V was clipped by 6 bases and J by 8 bases; unmatched bases: 7.

This clone is a singleton in its sample. The chain is built from TRBV7-9 and TRBJ1-2; 12 bases agree with TRBD1. Germline values: CDR1 SEHNR, CDR2 FQNEAQ (reference sequence). Germline trimming cut 5 bases from V and 7 bases from J; bases unmatched to any gene: 2. This CDR3 is 13 amino acids long. The CDR3 here is CASSQGQGAGYTF. The CDR3 DNA reads TGTGCCAGCAGCCAGGGACAGGGGGCTGGCTACACCTTC.

The gene calls are TRBV9 and TRBJ2-5, with 8 bases lining up with TRBD2. Germline V lookup: CDR1 SGDLS, CDR2 YYNGEE. The CDR3 loop spans 16 amino acids. J was trimmed by 1 base and V by 0 bases; bases with no gene match: 5. The CDR3 DNA reads as TGTGCCAGCAGCGTAGGGACTAGCAGTACCCAAGAGACCCAGTACTTC. Amino acid sequence: CASSVGTSSTQETQYF.

The chain joins TRBV6-5 to TRBJ2-7, with a possible D match to TRBD1 (6 bases). Deletions cut 6 bases from V and 6 bases from J, with 9 bases between. There are 11 residues in the CDR3. Germline-derived CDR1 and CDR2 are MNHEY and SVGAGI. CDR3 bases: TGTGCCAGCAGCTGGGGGCGCGAGCAGTACTTC. Its translation is CASSWGREQYF.

The chain links TRBV10-3 to TRBJ1-5, with 8 bases identical to TRBD1. Germline V gene sequence: CDR1 ENHRY, CDR2 SYGVKD. V shed 2 bases and J 2 bases; nucleotides not matched to a gene: 2. The CDR3 totals 15 residues. CDR3 amino acids: CAISEGTGGNQPQHF. The CDR3 nucleotides are TGTGCCATCAGTGAGGGGACAGGAGGCAATCAGCCCCAGCATTTT.

This rearrangement joins TRBV5-1 to TRBJ2-3; D is ambiguous. CDR1 is SGHRS and CDR2 is YFSETQ in the germline V gene. The CDR3 spans 14 residues. V was cut by 0 bases and J by 5 bases, with 10 bases left in between. The CDR3 bases are TGCGCCAGCAGCTTGGAGTGGAACAGAGATACGCAGTATTTT. Protein: CASSLEWNRDTQYF.

The J gene is TRBJ1-2, the V gene TRBV5-1; 9 nucleotides line up with TRBD1. The ends lost 4 bases at V and 3 bases at J; junction bases unmatched: 7. The length of the CDR3 is 15 residues. Germline loops: CDR1 SGHRS, CDR2 YFSETQ. The CDR3 spells CASSPGQGSYYGYTF. The CDR3 nucleotides are TGCGCCAGCAGCCCGGGACAGGGATCCTACTATGGCTACACCTTC.

For the CDR3, the DNA is TGTGCCAGCAGCAGTAGGTGGGAAAGGGGAAATGAAAAACTGTTTTTT. Translation gives CASSSRWERGNEKLFF. This rearrangement joins TRBV7-8 to TRBJ1-4, with a possible D match to TRBD1 (5 bases). V was cut by 5 bases and J by 5 bases, with 18 bases left in between. The CDR3 length is 16 residues. Germline V gene data show CDR1 as SGHVS and CDR2 as FQNEAQ.

This chain joins TRBV12-3 or TRBV12-4 and TRBJ1-2; D is unresolved. The CDR3 contains 13 residues. Deletions cut 3 bases from V and 4 bases from J, with 9 bases between. The chain's CDR3 is CASSLSVLYGYTF. The CDR3, as DNA: TGTGCCAGCAGTTTGTCAGTCCTCTATGGCTACACCTTC.

This chain joins TRBV5-6 and TRBJ1-5; no clear D. This CDR3 spans 16 amino acids. The germline CDR1 and CDR2 sequences are SGHDT and YYEEEE. Trimming pared 6 bases from V and 5 bases from J, leaving 21 bases between. The DNA for the CDR3 is TGTGCCAGCACCCGATACGACCCGGGATCAGATCAGCCCCAGCATTTT. It specifies CASTRYDPGSDQPQHF. The full variable domain, completed using reference TRBV5-6 and TRBJ1-5, is DAGVTQSPTHLIKTRGQQVTLRCSPKSGHDTVSWYQQALGQGPQFIFQYYEEEERQRGNFPDRFSGHQFPNYSSELNVNALLLGDSALYLCASTRYDPGSDQPQHFGDGTRLSIL.

This chain joins TRBV6-2 or TRBV6-3 and TRBJ1-1, with D uncertain. The CDR3 totals 13 residues. V shed 2 bases and J shed 4 bases, with 8 bases lying between them. CDR1 is MNHEY, CDR2 SVGEGT, per germline. The CDR3 DNA reads TGTGCCAGCAGTTACAGGGAGTCCACTGAAGCTTTCTTT. This translates into CASSYRESTEAFF.

The chain combines TRBV5-5 with TRBJ2-3; D is uncertain. The CDR3 totals 16 residues. V shed 0 bases and J shed 0 bases, with 11 bases lying between them. CDR1 is SGHKS and CDR2 is YYEKEE in the germline V gene (reference sequence). The CDR3 DNA sequence: TGTGCCAGCAGCTTGGTTCGCCAGACTAGCACAGATACGCAGTATTTT. Encoded protein: CASSLVRQTSTDTQYF.